The 5 T cell receptor beta chains listed next were all sequenced from one sample in a study of Graves' ophthalmopathy and Graves' hyperthyroidism. Amplified TCR beta CDR3 regions were obtained using RNA transcripts as template. HTBI-primed first-round RT-PCR preceded second-round multiplex PCR. TCRdb re-derived calls from the multiplex PCR reads in MiXCR, one entry per CDR3 protein. The table includes 620,000 or so distinct CDR3 sequences, around a fifth detected once. Material: peripheral blood. These receptors came from a woman aged 18-30 years with stable Graves' hyperthyroidism. Some clones in this sample may be carry-over from other donors' samples.

The chain joins TRBV28 to TRBJ2-7; D remains unclear. The CDR3 sequence is 12 residues long. The V gene's germline CDR1 is MDHEN and CDR2 SYDVKM. Trimming cost V 3 bases and J 9 bases, with 12 bases left between them. Here the CDR3 reads CASSLGSGRQYF. The CDR3 nucleotides read TGTGCCAGCAGTTTGGGTTCCGGCCGGCAGTACTTC.

About this clonotype itself: One junction end does not reproduce the germline sequence, and a read error may be involved. The chain uses TRBV12-3 or TRBV12-4 and TRBJ2-5; unclear D gene. CDR3 size: 13 residues. The CDR3, as DNA: TGTGCCAGCAGGTTAGGCTCCAGGGAGACCCAGTACTTC. This sequence encodes CASRLGSRETQYF.

Note on this clonotype: Mismatch with germline at one junction end may stem from a read error. This chain links TRBV6-2 or TRBV6-3 with TRBJ2-7; the D is unclear. CDR1 and CDR2 (germline): MNHEY, SVGEGT. This CDR3 has 16 amino acids. CDR3 sequence: CASSYSWLVASYDQYF. The CDR3 nucleotides are TGTGCCAGCAGTTACTCCTGGCTAGTGGCGTCCTACGATCAGTACTTC.

In this sample, this clonotype turned up once. A much larger clone lies one base from this, so it may be a read error. The genes are TRBV10-1 and TRBJ2-7; 8 nucleotides agree with TRBD1. CDR1 and CDR2 from the germline V gene are WNHNN and SYGVQD (reference sequence). The CDR3 spans 13 residues. For the CDR3, the DNA is TGCGTCAGCTCAGAACAGGGGGATGAGGAGCAGTACTTC. Residues: CVSSEQGDEEQYF.

This clonotype has ten or more counts. V gene TRBV6-5 combines with J gene TRBJ1-4; D call uncertain. Germline CDR1 reads MNHEY; CDR2 reads SVGAGI. The V end lost 4 bases, the J end lost 3 bases, and 12 bases lay between the germline ends. The CDR3 length is 15 residues. In nucleotides, the CDR3 is TGTGCCAGCAGTTTCACCGGGCCCGCTAATGAAAAACTGTTTTTT. It is translated as CASSFTGPANEKLFF.